This TCR beta chain was sequenced in a study of CD4 T cells in relation to SARS-CoV-2 and coronaviruses. On the study more broadly: TCR beta CDR3s were sequenced after roughly 10-day antigen culture of PBMCs. Controls used an HIV-1 Nef peptide pool or no peptide.

As for this clone: Antigen: not known.

There are 12 residues in the CDR3. Germline V gene sequence: CDR1 LGHDT, CDR2 YNNKEL (reference sequence). V lost 6 bases and J 4 bases, leaving 9 bases between the germline ends. The unexposed donors gave CD4+ T cells in about 2011-2019, prior to COVID-19. Isolation of CD4+ T cells took place after nine to ten days in culture. Testing used SARS-CoV-2 S/N and four cold-coronavirus spikes on unexposed-donor CD4+ T cells, cells permitting. Study-wide results and caveats: No donor gave both pre-pandemic and post-infection samples.

Clones were sequenced by immunoSEQ multiplex PCR, and TCRdb holds only the in-frame ones, with some missing. The data hold under 13,000 clones, with roughly 77% observed a single time. The gene calls are TRBV3-1 (or the pseudogene TRBV3-2) and TRBJ1-1; tentatively, D is TRBD1 (6 bases). The receptor comes from a human donor in good health. Specimen: CD4+ T cells from PBMCs, cultured in vitro. The CDR3 DNA is TGTGCCAGCAGGAGGGGGGGCACTGAAGCTTTCTTT. Translating gives CASRRGGTEAFF.